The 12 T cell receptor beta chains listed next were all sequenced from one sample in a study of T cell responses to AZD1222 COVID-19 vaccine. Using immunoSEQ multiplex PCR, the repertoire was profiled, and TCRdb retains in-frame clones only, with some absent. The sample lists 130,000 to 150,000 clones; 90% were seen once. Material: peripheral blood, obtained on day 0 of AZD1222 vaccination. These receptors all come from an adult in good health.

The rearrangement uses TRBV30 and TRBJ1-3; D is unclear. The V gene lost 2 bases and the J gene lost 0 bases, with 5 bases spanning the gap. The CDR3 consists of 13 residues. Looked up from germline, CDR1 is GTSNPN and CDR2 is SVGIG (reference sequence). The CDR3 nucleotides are TGTGCCTGGAGTCCTTACTCTGGAAACACCATATATTTT. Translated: CAWSPYSGNTIYF.

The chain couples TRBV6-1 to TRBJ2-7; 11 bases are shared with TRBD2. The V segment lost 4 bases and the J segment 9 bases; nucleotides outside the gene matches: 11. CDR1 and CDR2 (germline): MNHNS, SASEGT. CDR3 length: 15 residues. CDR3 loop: CASSALLAGASRQYF. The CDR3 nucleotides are TGTGCCAGCAGTGCCTTACTAGCGGGGGCCTCCAGGCAGTACTTC.

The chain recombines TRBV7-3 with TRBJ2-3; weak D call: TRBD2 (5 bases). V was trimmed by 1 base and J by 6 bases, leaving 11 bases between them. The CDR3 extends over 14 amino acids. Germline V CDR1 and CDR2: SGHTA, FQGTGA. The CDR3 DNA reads TGTGCCAGCAGCTTAATAAGCGGCAGCGATACGCAGTATTTT. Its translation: CASSLISGSDTQYF.

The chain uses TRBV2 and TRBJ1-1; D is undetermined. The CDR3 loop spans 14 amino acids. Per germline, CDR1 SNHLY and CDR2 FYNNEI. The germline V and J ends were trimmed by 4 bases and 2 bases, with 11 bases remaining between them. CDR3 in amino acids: CASSVSGSNTEAFF. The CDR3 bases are TGTGCCAGCAGTGTCTCGGGTTCTAACACTGAAGCTTTCTTT.

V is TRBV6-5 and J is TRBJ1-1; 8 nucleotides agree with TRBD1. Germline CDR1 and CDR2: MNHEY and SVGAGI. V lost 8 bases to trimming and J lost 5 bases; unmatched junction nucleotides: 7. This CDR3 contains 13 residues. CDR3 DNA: TGTGCCAGCCTTAAGACAGGGGTGACTGAAGCTTTCTTT. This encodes CASLKTGVTEAFF.

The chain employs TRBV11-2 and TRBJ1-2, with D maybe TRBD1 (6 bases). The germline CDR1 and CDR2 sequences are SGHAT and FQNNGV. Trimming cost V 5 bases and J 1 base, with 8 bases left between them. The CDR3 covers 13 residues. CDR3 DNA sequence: TGTGCCAGCAGCCCGGACAGTAACTATGGCTACACCTTC. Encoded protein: CASSPDSNYGYTF.

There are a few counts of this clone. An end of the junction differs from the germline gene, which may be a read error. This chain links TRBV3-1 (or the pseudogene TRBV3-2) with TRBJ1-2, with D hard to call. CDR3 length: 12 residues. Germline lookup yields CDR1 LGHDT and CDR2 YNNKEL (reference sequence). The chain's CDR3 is CASSQATYGYTF. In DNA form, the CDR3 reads TGTGCCAGCAGCCAAGCAACATATGGTTACACCTTC.

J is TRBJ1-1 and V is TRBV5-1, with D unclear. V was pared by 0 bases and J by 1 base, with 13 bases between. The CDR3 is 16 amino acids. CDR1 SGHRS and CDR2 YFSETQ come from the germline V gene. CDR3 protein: CASSLDHATPNTEAFF. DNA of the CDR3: TGCGCCAGCAGCTTGGACCACGCCACCCCGAACACTGAAGCTTTCTTT. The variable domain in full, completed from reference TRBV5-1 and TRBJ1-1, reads KAGVTQTPRYLIKTRGQQVTLSCSPISGHRSVSWYQQTPGQGLQFLFEYFSETQRNKGNFPGRFSGRQFSNSRSEMNVSTLELGDSALYLCASSLDHATPNTEAFFGQGTRLTVV.

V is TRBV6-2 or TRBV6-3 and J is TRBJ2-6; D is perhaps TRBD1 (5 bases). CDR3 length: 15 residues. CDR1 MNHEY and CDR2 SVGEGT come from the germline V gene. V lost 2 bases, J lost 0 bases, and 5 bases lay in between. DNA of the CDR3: TGTGCCAGCAGTTACAGGGGCTCTGGGGCCAACGTCCTGACTTTC. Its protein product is CASSYRGSGANVLTF.

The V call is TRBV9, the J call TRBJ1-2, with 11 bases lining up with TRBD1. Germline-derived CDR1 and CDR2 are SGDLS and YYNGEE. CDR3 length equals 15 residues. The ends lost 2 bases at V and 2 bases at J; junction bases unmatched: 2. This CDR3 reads CASSVRDRGNYGYTF. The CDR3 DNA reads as TGTGCCAGCAGCGTCCGGGACAGGGGGAACTATGGCTACACCTTC.

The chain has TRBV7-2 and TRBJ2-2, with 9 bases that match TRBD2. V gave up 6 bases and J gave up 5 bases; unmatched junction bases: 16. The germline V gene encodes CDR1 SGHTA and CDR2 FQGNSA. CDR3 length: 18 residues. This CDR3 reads CASSYPTPGLARTGELFF. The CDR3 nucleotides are TGTGCCAGCAGTTACCCGACACCGGGACTAGCAAGAACCGGGGAGCTGTTTTTT. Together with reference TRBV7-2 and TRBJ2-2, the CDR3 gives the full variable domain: GAGVSQSPSNKVTEKGKDVELRCDPISGHTALYWYRQSLGQGLEFLIYFQGNSAPDKSGLPSDRFSAERTGGSVSTLTIQRTQQEDSAVYLCASSYPTPGLARTGELFFGEGSRLTVL.

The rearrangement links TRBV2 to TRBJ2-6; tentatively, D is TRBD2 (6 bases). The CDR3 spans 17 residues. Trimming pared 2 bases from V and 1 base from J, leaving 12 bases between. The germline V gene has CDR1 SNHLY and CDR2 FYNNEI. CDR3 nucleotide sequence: TGTGCCAGCAGTGAATTCAGCGGGTCATCTGGGGCCAACGTCCTGACTTTC. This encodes CASSEFSGSSGANVLTF.